What follows are 10 T cell receptor beta chains derived from one specimen sequenced in a study of post-analysis software for immune sequencing data. Which antigens these TCRs recognize remains unknown. Each TCR beta cDNA library carried unique molecular identifiers. A single record per CDR3 protein comes from TCRdb applying MiXCR to the PCR reads. The sample holds about 820,000 distinct CDR3 sequences, around 50% seen once. Study findings and constraints: TRBV5-6, TRBV5-1 and TRBV20-1 were among roughly 5 TRBV segments more frequent in patients than controls.

The material sequenced was blood. The source is a girl aged 5-17 years with multiple sclerosis.

The V call is TRBV20-1, the J call TRBJ1-1; no firm D call. Trimming removed 4 bases from V and 3 bases from J, with 12 bases in between. Germline V lookup: CDR1 DFQATT, CDR2 SNEGSKA (reference sequence). The CDR3 covers 13 residues. As DNA, the CDR3 is TGCAGTGCTATATGGGGAGCGGACACTGAAGCTTTCTTT. This gives the protein CSAIWGADTEAFF.

The V call is TRBV5-1, the J call TRBJ2-3; the D gene is possibly TRBD2 (5 bases). The V gene lost 2 bases and the J gene lost 7 bases, with 20 bases spanning the gap. Germline values: CDR1 SGHRS, CDR2 YFSETQ. The CDR3 covers 16 residues. DNA for the CDR3: TGCGCCAGCAGCTTTTGGCTTCGGGGAGTAGGGAATACGCAGTATTTT. Amino acid sequence: CASSFWLRGVGNTQYF.

J is TRBJ2-4 and V is TRBV12-5; tentatively, D is TRBD2 (5 bases). CDR1 and CDR2 from the germline V gene are LGHNT and FRNRAP. This CDR3 is built from 12 residues. With 9 bases removed from V and 13 bases from J, the gap between germline ends came to 19 bases. CDR3 DNA: TGTGCTAGGTGGCTAGGCCTGTGGGAGCAGTACTTC. Amino acid sequence: CARWLGLWEQYF.

The J gene is TRBJ2-1, the V gene TRBV5-6, with D perhaps TRBD1 or TRBD2 (6 bases each). The V gene's germline CDR1 is SGHDT and CDR2 YYEEEE. CDR3 size: 15 residues. V lost 4 bases, J lost 5 bases, and 16 bases lay in between. DNA for the CDR3: TGTGCCAGCAGCCAGGGGTTCCTAGCGAACAATGAGCAGTTCTTC. Its translation is CASSQGFLANNEQFF.

The rearrangement uses TRBV3-1 and TRBJ1-5; D is ambiguous. The germline gives CDR1 LGHDT, CDR2 YNNKEL (reference sequence). The CDR3 runs 13 residues. The V gene lost 1 base and the J gene lost 7 bases, with 8 bases spanning the gap. CDR3 nucleotides: TGTGCCAGCAGCCAAGGGGTGCGGCAGCCCCAGCATTTT. It specifies CASSQGVRQPQHF.

This clonotype was counted between two and nine times. J is TRBJ1-2 and V is TRBV29-1; 9 bases line up with TRBD1. CDR1 and CDR2 (germline): SQVTM, ANQGSEA. The CDR3 sequence is 13 residues long. Trimming removed 4 bases from V and 5 bases from J; junction bases left unmatched: 5. The DNA for the CDR3 is TGCAGCGTTGCGGACAGGGGAGCTTATGGCTACACCTTC. Protein product: CSVADRGAYGYTF.

V usage is TRBV20-1 and J usage is TRBJ2-5; the match to TRBD1 covers 9 bases. The J call may be in error: the DNA end matches TRBJ2-7 better. The CDR3 is 15 residues long. CDR1 is DFQATT, CDR2 SNEGSKA, per germline (reference sequence). This CDR3 reads CSARSYLGQGNEQYF. In nucleotides, the CDR3 is TGCAGTGCTAGATCTTATTTGGGACAGGGAAACGAGCAGTACTTC.

The chain joins TRBV7-9 to TRBJ2-3, with 12 positions matching TRBD2. This CDR3 has 17 amino acids. In germline, CDR1 is SEHNR, CDR2 FQNEAQ (reference sequence). V dropped 4 bases and J dropped 2; count of bases not matched to a gene: 7. The CDR3 loop is CASSSGTSGLATDTQYF. The DNA of the CDR3 is TGTGCCAGCAGCTCCGGGACTAGCGGGCTAGCCACAGATACGCAGTATTTT.

The genes are TRBV4-2 and TRBJ2-6, with 9 bases lining up with TRBD2. This CDR3 comprises 18 residues. The germline V gene encodes CDR1 LGHNA and CDR2 YNFKEQ. Germline trimming cut 1 base from V and 0 bases from J; bases unmatched to any gene: 4. CDR3: CASSQVLAGVSGANVLTF. CDR3 nucleotide sequence: TGTGCCAGCAGCCAAGTATTAGCGGGGGTCTCTGGGGCCAACGTCCTGACTTTC.

This clonotype turned up a few times. J is TRBJ2-7 and V is TRBV7-8, with TRBD1 matching 7 bases. J gave up 3 bases and V 1 base, and 6 bases lay outside the gene matches. Germline V gives CDR1 SGHVS, CDR2 FQNEAQ. This CDR3 is built from 15 residues. The CDR3 sequence: CASSLGGQSLYEQYF. Written as DNA, the CDR3 is TGTGCCAGCAGCTTAGGGGGACAGTCCCTCTACGAGCAGTACTTC. The whole variable domain, filled in from reference TRBV7-8 and TRBJ2-7, reads GAGVSQSPRYKVAKRGQDVALRCDPISGHVSLFWYQQALGQGPEFLTYFQNEAQLDKSGLPSDRFFAERPEGSVSTLKIQRTQQEDSAVYLCASSLGGQSLYEQYFGPGTRLTVT.